Listed here is a single TCR beta chain. This sample is part of a study of OX40 agonist ivuxolimab in advanced cancers. Study information: Ivuxolimab, an antibody that agonizes OX40 (CD134), was administered to the patients.

Clones were sequenced by immunoSEQ multiplex PCR, and TCRdb holds only the in-frame ones, with some missing. The repertoire has tens of thousands of clones, approximately 80% of them found once; the top ten carry 23%. The sequence derives from an adult with an advanced solid tumor such as melanoma, head and neck, liver or kidney cancer. This specimen was CD4+ or CD8+ T cells sorted from blood, taken in a trial of the OX40 agonist ivuxolimab.

In DNA form, the CDR3 reads TGTGCCAGCAGTGGGGTGACAGGGTCAACTTCCACAGATACGCAGTATTTT. Amino acid sequence: CASSGVTGSTSTDTQYF. The chain couples TRBV6-1 to TRBJ2-3, with TRBD1 matching over 7 bases. V shed 4 bases, J shed 2 bases, and the junction held 12 bases outside the gene matches. Germline lookup yields CDR1 MNHNS and CDR2 SASEGT. CDR3 length equals 17 residues.